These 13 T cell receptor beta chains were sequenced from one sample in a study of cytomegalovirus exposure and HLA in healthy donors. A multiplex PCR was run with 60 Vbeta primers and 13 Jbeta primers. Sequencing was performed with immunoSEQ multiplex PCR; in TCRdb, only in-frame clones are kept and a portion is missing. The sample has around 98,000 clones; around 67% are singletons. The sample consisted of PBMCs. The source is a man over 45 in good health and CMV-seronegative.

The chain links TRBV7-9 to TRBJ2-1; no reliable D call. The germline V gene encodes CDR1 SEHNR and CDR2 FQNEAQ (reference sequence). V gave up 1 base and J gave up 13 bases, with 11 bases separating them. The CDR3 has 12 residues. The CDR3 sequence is CASSLETGLQFF. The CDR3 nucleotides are TGTGCCAGCAGCTTAGAGACTGGCCTACAGTTCTTC.

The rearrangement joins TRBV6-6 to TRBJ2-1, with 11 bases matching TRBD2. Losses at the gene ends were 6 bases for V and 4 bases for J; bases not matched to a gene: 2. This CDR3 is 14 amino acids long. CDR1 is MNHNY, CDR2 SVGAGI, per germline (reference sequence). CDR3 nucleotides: TGTGCCAGCAGAGGACTAGCGGGTTACAATGAGCAGTTCTTC. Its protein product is CASRGLAGYNEQFF.

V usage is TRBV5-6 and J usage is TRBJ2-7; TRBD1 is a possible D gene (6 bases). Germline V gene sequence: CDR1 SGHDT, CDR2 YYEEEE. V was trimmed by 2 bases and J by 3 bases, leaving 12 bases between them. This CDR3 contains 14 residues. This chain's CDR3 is CASSLTTGYYEQYF. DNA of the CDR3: TGTGCCAGCAGCTTAACGACAGGTTACTACGAGCAGTACTTC.

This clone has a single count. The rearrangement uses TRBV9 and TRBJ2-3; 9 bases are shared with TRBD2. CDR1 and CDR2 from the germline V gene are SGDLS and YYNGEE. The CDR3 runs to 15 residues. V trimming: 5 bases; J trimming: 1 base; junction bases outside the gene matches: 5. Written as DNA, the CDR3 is TGTGCCAGCAGTAAGACTAGCGGACGCACAGATACGCAGTATTTT. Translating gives CASSKTSGRTDTQYF.

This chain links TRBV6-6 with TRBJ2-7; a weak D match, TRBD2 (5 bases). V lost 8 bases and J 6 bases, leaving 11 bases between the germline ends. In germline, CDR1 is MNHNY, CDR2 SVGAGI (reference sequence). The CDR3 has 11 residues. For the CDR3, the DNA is TGTGCCAGCTCCACTGGAGGCGAGCAGTACTTC. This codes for CASSTGGEQYF.

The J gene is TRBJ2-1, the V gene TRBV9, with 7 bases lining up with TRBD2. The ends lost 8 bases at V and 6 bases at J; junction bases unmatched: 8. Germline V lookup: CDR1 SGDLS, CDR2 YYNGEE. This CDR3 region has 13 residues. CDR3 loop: CASGGDYLNEQFF. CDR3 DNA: TGTGCCAGTGGAGGGGACTACCTCAATGAGCAGTTCTTC.

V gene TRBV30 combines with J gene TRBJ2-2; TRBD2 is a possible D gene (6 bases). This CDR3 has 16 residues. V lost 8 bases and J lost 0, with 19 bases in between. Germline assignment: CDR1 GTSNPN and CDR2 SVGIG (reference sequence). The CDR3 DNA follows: TGTGCCGGACCTGATCCTAGCGCCGCGAACACCGGGGAGCTGTTTTTT. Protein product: CAGPDPSAANTGELFF. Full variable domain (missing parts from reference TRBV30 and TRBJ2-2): SQTIHQWPATLVQPVGSPLSLECTVEGTSNPNLYWYRQAAGRGLQLLFYSVGIGQISSEVPQNLSASRPQDRQFILSSKKLLLSDSGFYLCAGPDPSAANTGELFFGEGSRLTVL.

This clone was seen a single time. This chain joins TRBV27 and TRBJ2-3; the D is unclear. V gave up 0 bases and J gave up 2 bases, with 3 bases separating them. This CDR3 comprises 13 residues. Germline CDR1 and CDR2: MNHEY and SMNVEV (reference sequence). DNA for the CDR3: TGTGCCAGCAGTTTATCGGCCACAGATACGCAGTATTTT. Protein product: CASSLSATDTQYF.

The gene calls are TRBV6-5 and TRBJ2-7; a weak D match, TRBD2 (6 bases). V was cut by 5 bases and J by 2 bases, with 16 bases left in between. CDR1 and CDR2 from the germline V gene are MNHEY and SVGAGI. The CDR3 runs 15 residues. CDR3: CASSPRKGLTYEQYF. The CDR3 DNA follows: TGTGCCAGCAGTCCGAGGAAAGGACTAACCTACGAGCAGTACTTC.

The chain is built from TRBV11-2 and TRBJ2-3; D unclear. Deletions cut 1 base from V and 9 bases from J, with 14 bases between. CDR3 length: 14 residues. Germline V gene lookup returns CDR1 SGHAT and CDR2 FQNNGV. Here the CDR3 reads CASSLGESPGTQYF. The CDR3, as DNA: TGTGCCAGCAGCTTAGGAGAGAGTCCAGGAACGCAGTATTTT.

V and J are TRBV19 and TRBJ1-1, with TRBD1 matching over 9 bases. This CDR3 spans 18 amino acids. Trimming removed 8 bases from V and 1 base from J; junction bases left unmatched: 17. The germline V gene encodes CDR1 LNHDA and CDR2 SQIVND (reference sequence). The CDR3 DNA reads TGTGCCAGTGGCAGGGACCCGACAGGGGGTATACCGAACACTGAAGCTTTCTTT. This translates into CASGRDPTGGIPNTEAFF.

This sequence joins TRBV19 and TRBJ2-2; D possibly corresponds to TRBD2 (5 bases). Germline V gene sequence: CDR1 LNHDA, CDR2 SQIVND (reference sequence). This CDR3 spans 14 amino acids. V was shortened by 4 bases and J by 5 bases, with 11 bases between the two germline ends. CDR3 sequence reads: CASSKREQTGELFF. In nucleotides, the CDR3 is TGTGCCAGTAGTAAGAGGGAGCAGACCGGGGAGCTGTTTTTT. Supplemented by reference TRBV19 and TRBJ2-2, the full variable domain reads DGGITQSPKYLFRKEGQNVTLSCEQNLNHDAMYWYRQDPGQGLRLIYYSQIVNDFQKGDIAEGYSVSREKKESFPLTVTSAQKNPTAFYLCASSKREQTGELFFGEGSRLTVL.

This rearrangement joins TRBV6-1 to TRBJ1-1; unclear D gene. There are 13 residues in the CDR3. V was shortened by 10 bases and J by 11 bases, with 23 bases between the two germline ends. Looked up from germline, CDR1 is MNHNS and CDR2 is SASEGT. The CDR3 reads CATLGEHPPTAFF. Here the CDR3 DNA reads TGTGCCACCCTAGGCGAACATCCCCCCACGGCTTTCTTT.